The table lists the clone carrying this T cell receptor (beta chain) with a count of one. Its antigen is undetermined. Other DNA sequences within the sample encode an identical CDR3. This sample is drawn from a study of Ad26.COV2.S vaccination and SARS-CoV-2 variants. General study results and limits: Vaccinees showed greater spike-specific TCR breadth than placebo recipients. Whether participants received vaccine or placebo, their non-spike TCR breadth was similar. Breadth, reportedly substantial, characterized the spike-specific CD8+ and CD4+ T cell responses after vaccination.

Germline lookup yields CDR1 SGHVS and CDR2 FNYEAQ. The CDR3 is made up of 14 amino acids. The V end was cut by 3 bases, the J end by 4 bases, with 12 bases between. TCRdb keeps only in-frame clones here, not all; method: immunoSEQ multiplex PCR. The profile covers about 350,000 clones, with about 90% appearing a single time and 3.5% to 4.5% taken by the ten largest. The chain couples TRBV7-6 to TRBJ1-1; perhaps TRBD1 as D (6 bases). The source is a human donor who had recovered from COVID-19. The specimen was peripheral blood, collected after recovery from COVID-19. The CDR3 loop is CASSLGGLGTEAFF. CDR3 nucleotide sequence: TGTGCCAGCAGCTTGGGGGGGCTGGGCACTGAAGCTTTCTTT.